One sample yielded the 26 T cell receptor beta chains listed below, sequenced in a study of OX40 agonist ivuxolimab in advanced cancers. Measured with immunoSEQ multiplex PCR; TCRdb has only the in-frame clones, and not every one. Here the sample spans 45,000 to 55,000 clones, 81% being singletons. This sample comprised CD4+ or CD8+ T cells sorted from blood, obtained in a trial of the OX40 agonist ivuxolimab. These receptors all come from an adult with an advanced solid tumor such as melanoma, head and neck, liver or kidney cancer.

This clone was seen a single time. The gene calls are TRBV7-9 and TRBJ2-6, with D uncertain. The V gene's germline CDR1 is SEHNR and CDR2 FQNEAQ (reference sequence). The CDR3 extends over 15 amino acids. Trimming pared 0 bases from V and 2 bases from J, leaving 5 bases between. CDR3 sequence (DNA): TGTGCCAGCAGCTTAGCTGGGGCTGGGGCCAACGTCCTGACTTTC. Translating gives CASSLAGAGANVLTF.

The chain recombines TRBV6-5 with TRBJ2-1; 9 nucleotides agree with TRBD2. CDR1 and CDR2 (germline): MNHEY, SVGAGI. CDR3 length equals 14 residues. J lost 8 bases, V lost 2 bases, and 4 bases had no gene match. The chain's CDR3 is CASSYGAGGYEQFF. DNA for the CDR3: TGTGCCAGCAGTTACGGGGCGGGAGGGTATGAGCAGTTCTTC.

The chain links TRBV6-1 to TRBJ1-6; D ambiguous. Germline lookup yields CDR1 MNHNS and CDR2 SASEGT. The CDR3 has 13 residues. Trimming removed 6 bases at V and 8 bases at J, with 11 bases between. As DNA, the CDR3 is TGTGCCAGCAGGATTTGGCAGGATTCACCCCTCCACTTT. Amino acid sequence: CASRIWQDSPLHF.

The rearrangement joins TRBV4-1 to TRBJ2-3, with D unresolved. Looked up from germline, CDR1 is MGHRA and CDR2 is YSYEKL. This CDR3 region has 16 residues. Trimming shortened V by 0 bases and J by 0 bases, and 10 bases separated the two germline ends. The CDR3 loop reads CASSQEGPTSTDTQYF. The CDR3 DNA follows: TGCGCCAGCAGCCAAGAGGGTCCCACTAGCACAGATACGCAGTATTTT.

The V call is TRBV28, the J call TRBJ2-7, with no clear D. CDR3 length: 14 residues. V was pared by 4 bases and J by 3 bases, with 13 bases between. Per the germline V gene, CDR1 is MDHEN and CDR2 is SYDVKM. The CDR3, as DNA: TGTGCCAGCAGTTACCAAAGCCTCGTCTACGAGCAGTACTTC. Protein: CASSYQSLVYEQYF. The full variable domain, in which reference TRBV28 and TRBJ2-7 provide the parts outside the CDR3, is DVKVTQSSRYLVKRTGEKVFLECVQDMDHENMFWYRQDPGLGLRLIYFSYDVKMKEKGDIPEGYSVSREKKERFSLILESASTNQTSMYLCASSYQSLVYEQYFGPGTRLTVT.

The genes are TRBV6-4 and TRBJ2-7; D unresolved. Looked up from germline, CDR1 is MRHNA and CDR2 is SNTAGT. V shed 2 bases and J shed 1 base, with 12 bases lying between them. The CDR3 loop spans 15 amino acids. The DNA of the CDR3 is TGTGCCAGCAGTGACCCGACCAGGCTGTCCTACGAGCAGTACGTC. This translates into CASSDPTRLSYEQYV.

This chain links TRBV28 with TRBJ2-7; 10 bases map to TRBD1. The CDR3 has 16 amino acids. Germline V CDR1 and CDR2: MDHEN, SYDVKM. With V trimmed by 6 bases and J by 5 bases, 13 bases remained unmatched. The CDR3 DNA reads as TGTGCCAGCAGCCTAATCGGGACAGGGGTTGTCGACGAGCAGTACTTC. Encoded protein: CASSLIGTGVVDEQYF.

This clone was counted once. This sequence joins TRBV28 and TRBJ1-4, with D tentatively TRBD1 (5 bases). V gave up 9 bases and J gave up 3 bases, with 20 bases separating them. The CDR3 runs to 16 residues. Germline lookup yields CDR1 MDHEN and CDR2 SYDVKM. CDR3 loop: CASLLRGGSANEKLFF. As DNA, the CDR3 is TGTGCCAGTTTACTACGGGGGGGTTCGGCTAATGAAAAACTGTTTTTT.

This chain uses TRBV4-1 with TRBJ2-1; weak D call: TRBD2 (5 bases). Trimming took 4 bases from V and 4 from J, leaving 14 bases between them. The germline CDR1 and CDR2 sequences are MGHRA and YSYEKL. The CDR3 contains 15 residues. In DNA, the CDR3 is TGCGCCAGCAGCCCCGAGAGGGCCGCTTACAATGAGCAGTTCTTC. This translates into CASSPERAAYNEQFF.

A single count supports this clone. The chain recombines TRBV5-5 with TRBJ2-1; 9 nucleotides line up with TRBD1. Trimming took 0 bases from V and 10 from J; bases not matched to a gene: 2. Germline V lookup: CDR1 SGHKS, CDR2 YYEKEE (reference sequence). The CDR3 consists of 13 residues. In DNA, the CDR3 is TGTGCCAGCAGCTTGGGGACAGGGGACGAGCAGTTCTTC. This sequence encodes CASSLGTGDEQFF. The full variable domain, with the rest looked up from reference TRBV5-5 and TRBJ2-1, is DAGVTQSPTHLIKTRGQQVTLRCSPISGHKSVSWYQQVLGQGPQFIFQYYEKEERGRGNFPDRFSARQFPNYSSELNVNALLLGDSALYLCASSLGTGDEQFFGPGTRLTVL.

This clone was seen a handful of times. CDR3 amino acids: CASSQDASGDLTQYF. The CDR3, as DNA: TGCGCCAGCAGCCAAGATGCTAGCGGGGACCTAACGCAGTATTTT. The rearrangement uses TRBV4-1 and TRBJ2-3; 9 positions match TRBD2. Germline CDR1 reads MGHRA; CDR2 reads YSYEKL. The CDR3 consists of 15 residues. The ends lost 0 bases at V and 9 bases at J; junction bases unmatched: 7.

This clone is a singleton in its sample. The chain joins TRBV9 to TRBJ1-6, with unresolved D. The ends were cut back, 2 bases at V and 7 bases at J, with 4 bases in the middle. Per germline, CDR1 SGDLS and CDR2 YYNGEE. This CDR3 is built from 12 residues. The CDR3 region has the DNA TGTGCCAGCAGCGTCGGAAATTCACCCCTCCACTTT. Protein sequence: CASSVGNSPLHF.

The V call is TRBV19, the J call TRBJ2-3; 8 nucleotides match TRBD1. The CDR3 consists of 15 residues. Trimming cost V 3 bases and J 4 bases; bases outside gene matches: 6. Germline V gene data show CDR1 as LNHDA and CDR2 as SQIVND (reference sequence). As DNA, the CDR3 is TGTGCCAGTAGTATCCGGGACAGGATCCCAGATACGCAGTATTTT. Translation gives CASSIRDRIPDTQYF.

The CDR3 coding sequence is TGTGCCAGCAGTTATACGGTCCTGACCGGCACTGAAGCTTTCTTT. This translates into CASSYTVLTGTEAFF. The V call is TRBV28, the J call TRBJ1-1; D ambiguous. CDR1 is MDHEN, CDR2 SYDVKM, per germline. V was shortened by 4 bases and J by 4 bases, with 16 bases between the two germline ends. This CDR3 comprises 15 residues.

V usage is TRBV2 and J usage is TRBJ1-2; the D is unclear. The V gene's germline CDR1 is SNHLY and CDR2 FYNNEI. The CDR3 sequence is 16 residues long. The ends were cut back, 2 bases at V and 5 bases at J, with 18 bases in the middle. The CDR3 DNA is TGTGCCAGCAGTGAAAGGAGAATGGGCGGAGGATATGGCTACACCTTC. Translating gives CASSERRMGGGYGYTF.

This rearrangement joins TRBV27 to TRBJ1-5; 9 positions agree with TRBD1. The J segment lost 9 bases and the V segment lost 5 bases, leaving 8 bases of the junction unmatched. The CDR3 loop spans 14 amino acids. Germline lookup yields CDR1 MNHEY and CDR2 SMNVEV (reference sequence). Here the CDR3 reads CASSAGTGRTPQHF. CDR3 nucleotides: TGTGCCAGCAGTGCCGGGACAGGGCGGACGCCCCAGCATTTT.

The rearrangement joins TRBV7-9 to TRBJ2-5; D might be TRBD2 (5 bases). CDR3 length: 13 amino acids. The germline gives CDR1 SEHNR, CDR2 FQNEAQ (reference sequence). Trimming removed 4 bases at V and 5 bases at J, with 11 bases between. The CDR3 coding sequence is TGTGCCAGCAGCTCCAGCGGCTACGAGACCCAGTACTTC. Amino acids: CASSSSGYETQYF.

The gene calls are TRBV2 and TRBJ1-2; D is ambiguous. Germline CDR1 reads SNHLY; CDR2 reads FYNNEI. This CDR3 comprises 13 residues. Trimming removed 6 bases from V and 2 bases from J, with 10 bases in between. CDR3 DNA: TGTGCCAGCAGCCTCGGTAGGAACTATGGCTACACCTTC. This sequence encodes CASSLGRNYGYTF.

CDR3 amino acids: CASSAGPMNTEAFF. In nucleotides, the CDR3 is TGTGCCAGCAGCGCGGGACCGATGAACACTGAAGCTTTCTTT. V usage is TRBV7-8 and J usage is TRBJ1-1, with a weak D call TRBD1 (5 bases). This CDR3 contains 14 residues. Germline-derived CDR1 and CDR2 are SGHVS and FQNEAQ. Trimming took off 5 bases at V and 0 bases at J, with 10 bases between the two ends. Drawing the rest from reference TRBV7-8 and TRBJ1-1, the complete variable domain is GAGVSQSPRYKVAKRGQDVALRCDPISGHVSLFWYQQALGQGPEFLTYFQNEAQLDKSGLPSDRFFAERPEGSVSTLKIQRTQQEDSAVYLCASSAGPMNTEAFFGQGTRLTVV.

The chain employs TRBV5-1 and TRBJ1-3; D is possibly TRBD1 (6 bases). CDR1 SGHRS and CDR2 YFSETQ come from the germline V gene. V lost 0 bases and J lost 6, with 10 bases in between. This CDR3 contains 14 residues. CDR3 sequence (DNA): TGCGCCAGCAGCTTGGAGGGGGGCGAAAACACCATATATTTT. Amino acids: CASSLEGGENTIYF.

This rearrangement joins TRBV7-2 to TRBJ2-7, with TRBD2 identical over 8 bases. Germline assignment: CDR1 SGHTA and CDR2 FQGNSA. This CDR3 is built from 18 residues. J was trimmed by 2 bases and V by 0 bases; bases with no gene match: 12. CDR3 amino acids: CASSLAPSSGSAAYEQYF. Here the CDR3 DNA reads TGTGCCAGCAGCTTAGCGCCTTCGAGCGGGAGTGCAGCCTACGAGCAGTACTTC.

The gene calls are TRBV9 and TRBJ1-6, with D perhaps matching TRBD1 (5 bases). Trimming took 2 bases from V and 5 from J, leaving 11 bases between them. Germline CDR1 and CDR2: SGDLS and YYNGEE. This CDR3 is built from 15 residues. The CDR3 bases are TGTGCCAGCAGCGTGGCCGGGACGGATAATTCACCCCTCCACTTT. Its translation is CASSVAGTDNSPLHF. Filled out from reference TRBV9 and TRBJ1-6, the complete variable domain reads DSGVTQTPKHLITATGQRVTLRCSPRSGDLSVYWYQQSLDQGLQFLIQYYNGEERAKGNILERFSAQQFPDLHSELNLSSLELGDSALYFCASSVAGTDNSPLHFGNGTRLTVT.

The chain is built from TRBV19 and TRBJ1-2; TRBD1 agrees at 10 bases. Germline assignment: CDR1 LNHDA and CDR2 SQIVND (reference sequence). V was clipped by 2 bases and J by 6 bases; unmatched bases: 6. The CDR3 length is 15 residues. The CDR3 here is CASSITTGGENGYTF. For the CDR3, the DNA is TGTGCCAGTAGTATAACGACAGGGGGCGAAAATGGCTACACCTTC.

The CDR3 loop reads CASSLGRSEQFF. The CDR3 DNA reads as TGTGCCAGCAGTTTAGGGAGAAGTGAGCAGTTCTTC. The chain joins TRBV27 to TRBJ2-1; D is possibly TRBD2 (5 bases). There are 12 residues in the CDR3. Trimming stripped 2 bases from V and 9 bases from J, with 8 bases between. The germline V gene has CDR1 MNHEY and CDR2 SMNVEV (reference sequence).

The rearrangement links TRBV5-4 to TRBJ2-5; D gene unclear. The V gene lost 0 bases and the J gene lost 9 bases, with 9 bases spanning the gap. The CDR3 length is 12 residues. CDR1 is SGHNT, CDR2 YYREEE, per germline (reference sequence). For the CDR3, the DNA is TGTGCCAGCAGCTTGGCCCAGAATTCCCAGTACTTC. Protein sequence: CASSLAQNSQYF. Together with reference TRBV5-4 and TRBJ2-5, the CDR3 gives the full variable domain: ETGVTQSPTHLIKTRGQQVTLRCSSQSGHNTVSWYQQALGQGPQFIFQYYREEENGRGNFPPRFSGLQFPNYSSELNVNALELDDSALYLCASSLAQNSQYFGPGTRLLVL.

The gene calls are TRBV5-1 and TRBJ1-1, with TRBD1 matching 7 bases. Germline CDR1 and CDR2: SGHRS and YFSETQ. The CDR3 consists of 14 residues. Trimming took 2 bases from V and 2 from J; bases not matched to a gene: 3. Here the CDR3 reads CASSFGTDNTEAFF. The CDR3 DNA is TGCGCCAGCAGCTTCGGGACAGATAACACTGAAGCTTTCTTT.